This is a list of T cell receptor beta chains from one sample in a study of blood T cell repertoires in COVID-19. TCRdb's table, derived via immunoSEQ multiplex PCR, lists solely in-frame clones and lacks some. This table has about 100,000 clones, 86% appearing once. The specimen sequenced was peripheral blood. These receptors came from an elderly man with active or convalescent COVID-19. Both conserved end residues are part of each CDR3. D genes are given only for firm matches. Clone size is not always given. Where it is, it says once, few, many or a class for expanded clones.

abundance: few; v_gene: TRBV2; d_gene: -; j_gene: TRBJ2-7; len: 14; CDR3nt: TGTGCCAGCAGTGATCGTGGGAGTTTCTACGAGCAGTACTTC; CDR3aa: CASSDRGSFYEQYF
abundance: -; v_gene: TRBV7-8; d_gene: TRBD2; j_gene: TRBJ2-1; len: 15; CDR3nt: TGTGCCAGCAGCTTAGGGACTAGCTGGGTCAATGAGCAGTTCTTC; CDR3aa: CASSLGTSWVNEQFF
abundance: -; v_gene: TRBV7-9; d_gene: TRBD2; j_gene: TRBJ2-5; len: 16; CDR3nt: TGTGCCAGCAGCGAAAGAGGGCTAGCGGGAGTGGAGACCCAGTACTTC; CDR3aa: CASSERGLAGVETQYF
abundance: once; v_gene: TRBV19; d_gene: TRBD2; j_gene: TRBJ2-1; len: 15; CDR3nt: TGTGCCAGTAGTAGCGGGACTAGCGGGATCAATGAGCAGTTCTTC; CDR3aa: CASSSGTSGINEQFF
abundance: -; v_gene: TRBV29-1; d_gene: TRBD2; j_gene: TRBJ2-1; len: 15; CDR3nt: TGCAGCGTTTGGACGGCCGGGACTAGCTACAATGAGCAGTTCTTC; CDR3aa: CSVWTAGTSYNEQFF
abundance: -; v_gene: TRBV7-2; d_gene: TRBD1; j_gene: TRBJ2-2; len: 14; CDR3nt: TGTGCCAGCAGCGAGGACAGGTGGGGCGGGGAGCTGTTTTTT; CDR3aa: CASSEDRWGGELFF
abundance: -; v_gene: TRBV6-5; d_gene: -; j_gene: TRBJ2-2; len: 13; CDR3nt: TGTGCCAGCACTAGCGACAACACCGGGGAGCTGTTTTTT; CDR3aa: CASTSDNTGELFF
abundance: once; v_gene: TRBV14; d_gene: -; j_gene: TRBJ2-3; len: 15; CDR3nt: TGTGCCAGCAGCCAAAACAGATATCCCACAGATACGCAGTATTTT; CDR3aa: CASSQNRYPTDTQYF
abundance: -; v_gene: TRBV5-5; d_gene: TRBD2; j_gene: TRBJ2-1; len: 16; CDR3nt: TGTGCCAGCAGCTTGGCGGGTAGCGGGATAAGCAATGAGCAGTTCTTC; CDR3aa: CASSLAGSGISNEQFF
abundance: -; v_gene: TRBV7-8; d_gene: -; j_gene: TRBJ2-7; len: 14; CDR3nt: TGTGCCAGCAGCCCTAGATCACAGGGTACCGAGCAGTACTTC; CDR3aa: CASSPRSQGTEQYF
abundance: once; v_gene: TRBV12-5; d_gene: TRBD2; j_gene: TRBJ2-2; len: 14; CDR3nt: TGTGCTAGCAGAAGCGGGATTAGCACCGGGGAGCTGTTTTTT; CDR3aa: CASRSGISTGELFF
abundance: -; v_gene: TRBV7-2; d_gene: -; j_gene: TRBJ1-1; len: 13; CDR3nt: TGTGCCAGCAGCTCGAACAGAAACTCAGAAGCTTTCTTT; CDR3aa: CASSSNRNSEAFF
abundance: -; v_gene: TRBV12-5; d_gene: TRBD2; j_gene: TRBJ2-5; len: 16; CDR3nt: TGTGCTAGTGGTTTCCGAAGACTAGCGGGACAAGAGACCCAGTACTTC; CDR3aa: CASGFRRLAGQETQYF
abundance: -; v_gene: TRBV7-7; d_gene: -; j_gene: TRBJ2-5; len: 14; CDR3nt: TGTGCTAGCAGCCGGGGAGGGGGAGTGGAGACCCAGTACTTC; CDR3aa: CASSRGGGVETQYF
abundance: -; v_gene: TRBV7-3; d_gene: -; j_gene: TRBJ2-5; len: 13; CDR3nt: TGTGCCAGCAGCTTAAGGCGGGAAGAGACCCAGTACTTC; CDR3aa: CASSLRREETQYF
abundance: -; v_gene: TRBV6-1; d_gene: -; j_gene: TRBJ1-6; len: 15; CDR3nt: TGTGCCAGCAGTGAAGCGACCAGGGGAGGGTCACCCCTCCACTTT; CDR3aa: CASSEATRGGSPLHF
abundance: -; v_gene: TRBV12-3/TRBV12-4; d_gene: TRBD1; j_gene: TRBJ1-2; len: 12; CDR3nt: TGTGCCAGCAGTGGGACAGGGGCTGGCTACACCTTC; CDR3aa: CASSGTGAGYTF
abundance: -; v_gene: TRBV7-9; d_gene: -; j_gene: TRBJ2-3; len: 14; CDR3nt: TGTGCCAGCACTCTCGGGGGAAGCACAGATACGCAGTATTTT; CDR3aa: CASTLGGSTDTQYF
abundance: -; v_gene: TRBV3-1/TRBV3-2; d_gene: -; j_gene: TRBJ2-7; len: 13; CDR3nt: TGTGCCAGCAGCCCCGGAGGGCCATACGAGCAGTACTTC; CDR3aa: CASSPGGPYEQYF
abundance: -; v_gene: TRBV9; d_gene: TRBD2; j_gene: TRBJ2-1; len: 15; CDR3nt: TGTGCCAGCAGCGTAGTAGGACTAGCGTCCAATGAGCAGTTCTTC; CDR3aa: CASSVVGLASNEQFF
abundance: -; v_gene: TRBV27; d_gene: -; j_gene: TRBJ1-5; len: 13; CDR3nt: TGTGCCAGCAGCCCGGGTAGCAATCAGCCCCAGCATTTT; CDR3aa: CASSPGSNQPQHF
abundance: -; v_gene: TRBV2; d_gene: TRBD1; j_gene: TRBJ1-3; len: 15; CDR3nt: TGTGCCAGCAGCGGACAGGGGAGCTCTGGAAACACCATATATTTT; CDR3aa: CASSGQGSSGNTIYF
abundance: -; v_gene: TRBV6-5; d_gene: TRBD2; j_gene: TRBJ2-2; len: 16; CDR3nt: TGTGCCAGCAGTTCCAGGACTAGCGTGAACACCGGGGAGCTGTTTTTT; CDR3aa: CASSSRTSVNTGELFF
abundance: -; v_gene: TRBV9; d_gene: -; j_gene: TRBJ2-3; len: 15; CDR3nt: TGTGCCAGCAGCTACCGGGAGAGGAGGACAGATACGCAGTATTTT; CDR3aa: CASSYRERRTDTQYF
abundance: -; v_gene: TRBV3-1/TRBV3-2; d_gene: -; j_gene: TRBJ2-2; len: 13; CDR3nt: TGTGCCAGCAGATCAGGGAACACCGGGGAGCTGTTTTTT; CDR3aa: CASRSGNTGELFF
abundance: -; v_gene: TRBV5-8; d_gene: -; j_gene: TRBJ1-2; len: 12; CDR3nt: TGTGCCAGCAGCTTCACAGGGCAGGGCTACACCTTC; CDR3aa: CASSFTGQGYTF
abundance: -; v_gene: TRBV5-5; d_gene: TRBD1; j_gene: TRBJ1-1; len: 13; CDR3nt: TGTGCCAGCAGCCACAGGGGGAACACTGAAGCTTTCTTT; CDR3aa: CASSHRGNTEAFF
abundance: -; v_gene: TRBV4-2; d_gene: TRBD2; j_gene: TRBJ2-7; len: 16; CDR3nt: TGTGCCAGCAGCCAAGACCGGCTAGCGGGATCCTACGAGCAGTACTTC; CDR3aa: CASSQDRLAGSYEQYF
abundance: -; v_gene: TRBV12-5; d_gene: TRBD1; j_gene: TRBJ2-1; len: 15; CDR3nt: TGTGCTAGTGGTCAGGGACAGGTATACTACAATGAGCAGTTCTTC; CDR3aa: CASGQGQVYYNEQFF
abundance: -; v_gene: TRBV7-2; d_gene: -; j_gene: TRBJ2-5; len: 14; CDR3nt: TGTGCCAGCAGCTTTGAATTAGCGTCAGCGACCCAGTACTTC; CDR3aa: CASSFELASATQYF
abundance: -; v_gene: TRBV6-2/TRBV6-3; d_gene: TRBD2; j_gene: TRBJ2-7; len: 14; CDR3nt: TGTGCCAGCAGTCGGGATAGCGGGAGGCGCGAGCAGTACTTC; CDR3aa: CASSRDSGRREQYF
abundance: -; v_gene: TRBV12-1; d_gene: -; j_gene: TRBJ1-1; len: 17; CDR3nt: TGTGCCAGCAGCCAGCCCGGGACACCGGCGTTGGGCACTGAAGCTTTCTTT; CDR3aa: CASSQPGTPALGTEAFF
abundance: few; v_gene: TRBV11-3; d_gene: -; j_gene: TRBJ2-1; len: 12; CDR3nt: TGTGCCAGCAGCACCCCAGGGAATGAGCAGTTCTTC; CDR3aa: CASSTPGNEQFF
abundance: -; v_gene: TRBV7-8; d_gene: TRBD2; j_gene: TRBJ2-3; len: 16; CDR3nt: TGTGCCAGCAGCTTAGCGGGACTAGCGGGAGAGGGTACGCAGTATTTT; CDR3aa: CASSLAGLAGEGTQYF
abundance: -; v_gene: TRBV30; d_gene: TRBD1; j_gene: TRBJ1-6; len: 15; CDR3nt: TGTGCCTGGAGTGTACGACAGGGGGTTAATTCACCCCTCCACTTT; CDR3aa: CAWSVRQGVNSPLHF
abundance: few; v_gene: TRBV7-3; d_gene: TRBD1; j_gene: TRBJ2-5; len: 16; CDR3nt: TGTGCCAGCAGCTTAGGCAGGGGGCTATCACAAGAGACCCAGTACTTC; CDR3aa: CASSLGRGLSQETQYF
abundance: -; v_gene: TRBV14; d_gene: -; j_gene: TRBJ2-7; len: 13; CDR3nt: TGTGCCAGCAGCCAAGGAGGTCTGACAGGTCGGTACTTC; CDR3aa: CASSQGGLTGRYF
abundance: -; v_gene: TRBV25-1; d_gene: -; j_gene: TRBJ1-3; len: 13; CDR3nt: TGTGCCAGTCCGCAGGGTGGTGGAAACACCATATATTTT; CDR3aa: CASPQGGGNTIYF
abundance: -; v_gene: TRBV11-2; d_gene: -; j_gene: TRBJ2-7; len: 14; CDR3nt: TGTGCCAGCAGTCGGCGACAGGACTCTTACGAGCAGTACTTC; CDR3aa: CASSRRQDSYEQYF
abundance: -; v_gene: TRBV6-5; d_gene: TRBD1; j_gene: TRBJ1-2; len: 13; CDR3nt: TGTGCCAGCAGGACAGGGTTTGACTATGGCTACACCTTC; CDR3aa: CASRTGFDYGYTF
abundance: -; v_gene: TRBV3-1/TRBV3-2; d_gene: TRBD1; j_gene: TRBJ1-2; len: 15; CDR3nt: TGTGCCAGCAGCCAAGTGCCGGGACAGGGGTATGGCTACACCTTC; CDR3aa: CASSQVPGQGYGYTF
abundance: -; v_gene: TRBV7-9; d_gene: TRBD1; j_gene: TRBJ2-7; len: 13; CDR3nt: TGTGCCAGCAGCGGACAGGGTCCCTACGAGCAGTACTTC; CDR3aa: CASSGQGPYEQYF
abundance: few; v_gene: TRBV24-1; d_gene: TRBD1; j_gene: TRBJ1-4; len: 17; CDR3nt: TGTGCCACCAGTGACGGGACAGGTTTTGCAACTAATGAAAAACTGTTTTTT; CDR3aa: CATSDGTGFATNEKLFF
abundance: -; v_gene: TRBV5-1; d_gene: -; j_gene: TRBJ1-2; len: 14; CDR3nt: TGCGCCAGCAGCTTGGCCGGGAGTACGTATGGCTACACCTTC; CDR3aa: CASSLAGSTYGYTF
abundance: -; v_gene: TRBV5-8; d_gene: -; j_gene: TRBJ2-7; len: 13; CDR3nt: TGTGCCAGCAGAACCCAAGCCAGGGACGAGCAGTACTTC; CDR3aa: CASRTQARDEQYF
abundance: -; v_gene: TRBV28; d_gene: TRBD1; j_gene: TRBJ2-7; len: 15; CDR3nt: TGTGCCAGCAGACCCTGGGACAGGGCTGGGTACGAGCAGTACTTC; CDR3aa: CASRPWDRAGYEQYF
abundance: -; v_gene: TRBV7-2; d_gene: -; j_gene: TRBJ1-1; len: 13; CDR3nt: TGTGCCAGCAGCCCAGGCATGAACACTGAAGCTTTCTTT; CDR3aa: CASSPGMNTEAFF
abundance: -; v_gene: TRBV15; d_gene: TRBD1; j_gene: TRBJ2-7; len: 14; CDR3nt: TGTGCCACCAGCACCCGACAGGGGCCGGACGAGCAGTACTTC; CDR3aa: CATSTRQGPDEQYF
abundance: -; v_gene: TRBV5-1; d_gene: -; j_gene: TRBJ1-1; len: 13; CDR3nt: TGCGCCAGCCGAGATCAGGGTAACACTGAAGCTTTCTTT; CDR3aa: CASRDQGNTEAFF
abundance: -; v_gene: TRBV27; d_gene: -; j_gene: TRBJ1-5; len: 17; CDR3nt: TGTGCCAGCAGTTTGGCGGCAGGGGTTGGTAGCAATCAGCCCCAGCATTTT; CDR3aa: CASSLAAGVGSNQPQHF
abundance: once; v_gene: TRBV12-3/TRBV12-4; d_gene: -; j_gene: TRBJ2-5; len: 11; CDR3nt: TGTGCCAGCAGTTTACGAGAGACCCAGTACTTC; CDR3aa: CASSLRETQYF
abundance: -; v_gene: TRBV28; d_gene: -; j_gene: TRBJ2-7; len: 13; CDR3nt: TGTGCCAGCAGTTTCTCAGACAGAAGCGAGCAGTACTTC; CDR3aa: CASSFSDRSEQYF